This is a list of T cell receptor beta chains from one sample in a study of T-cell memory formation after mild COVID-19. MiXCR was run by TCRdb on the 5' RACE reads, yielding one entry per CDR3 protein. The sample consists of fewer than 600,000 distinct CDR3 sequences, 20% to 25% of them appearing once. Material for sequencing was PBMCs or a T cell subset sorted from them (not recorded which). The source of these receptors is an adult woman who had mild COVID-19 (a few samples of this study predate the infection). Cell type and time point are not known. Both conserved end residues are part of each CDR3. Each record gives: D gene, V gene, J gene, clone size, CDR3 DNA, CDR3 protein. D genes are given only for firm matches. Some rows have no size entry. The others give once, few or many, or a class for an expanded clone.

d_call: -; v_call: TRBV12-3/TRBV12-4; j_call: TRBJ2-1; clone_size: -; cdr3_nt: TGTGCCAGCAGTTTGGGTGCGGGGACTTTATACAATGAGCAGTTCTTC; cdr3_aa: CASSLGAGTLYNEQFF
d_call: -; v_call: TRBV10-3; j_call: TRBJ1-5; clone_size: few; cdr3_nt: TGTGCCATCAGTCGGGACGGGGATAGCAATCAGCCCCAGCATTTT; cdr3_aa: CAISRDGDSNQPQHF
d_call: -; v_call: TRBV30; j_call: TRBJ2-5; clone_size: -; cdr3_nt: TGTGCCTGGAGTAAAGGAGCAGGCGGAGAGACCCAGTACTTC; cdr3_aa: CAWSKGAGGETQYF
d_call: -; v_call: TRBV28; j_call: TRBJ2-7; clone_size: many; cdr3_nt: TGTGCCAGCAGTTTAGTATCTAGCGAGCAGTACTTC; cdr3_aa: CASSLVSSEQYF
d_call: TRBD2; v_call: TRBV12-3/TRBV12-4; j_call: TRBJ2-2; clone_size: -; cdr3_nt: TGTGCCAGCAGTTTCGTGACTAGCAGACTCGGGGCGAACACCGGGGAGCTGTTTTTT; cdr3_aa: CASSFVTSRLGANTGELFF
d_call: TRBD2; v_call: TRBV9; j_call: TRBJ2-5; clone_size: -; cdr3_nt: TGTGCCAGCAGCGTAGCCCCTTACTCGCGGGGGTTAGGTGAGACCCAGTACTTC; cdr3_aa: CASSVAPYSRGLGETQYF
d_call: -; v_call: TRBV25-1; j_call: TRBJ2-1; clone_size: -; cdr3_nt: TGTGCCAGCAGTGAATATGGTAGCGGGGAGGTGTCAGGGGGCGAGCAGTTCTTC; cdr3_aa: CASSEYGSGEVSGGEQFF
d_call: -; v_call: TRBV6-1; j_call: TRBJ1-5; clone_size: -; cdr3_nt: TGTGCCAGCAGTGTCGGGACGGATCAGCCCCAGCATTTT; cdr3_aa: CASSVGTDQPQHF
d_call: -; v_call: TRBV9; j_call: TRBJ2-5; clone_size: -; cdr3_nt: TGTGCCAGCAGCGTAACAGGCGGAGCGTACCAAGAGACCCAGTACTTC; cdr3_aa: CASSVTGGAYQETQYF
d_call: -; v_call: TRBV3-1; j_call: TRBJ2-7; clone_size: few; cdr3_nt: TGTGCCAGCAGCCGGGAGATGGGGACCTACGAGCAGTACTTC; cdr3_aa: CASSREMGTYEQYF
d_call: -; v_call: TRBV20-1; j_call: TRBJ2-5; clone_size: few; cdr3_nt: TGCAGTGCTAGAGGCCCTAGTGGTGAGACCCAGTACTTC; cdr3_aa: CSARGPSGETQYF
d_call: TRBD1; v_call: TRBV7-6; j_call: TRBJ2-3; clone_size: few; cdr3_nt: TGTGCCAGCAGCTCTCCCTGGGACAGGGGAGGGCTCACAGATACGCAGTATTTT; cdr3_aa: CASSSPWDRGGLTDTQYF
d_call: TRBD1; v_call: TRBV20-1; j_call: TRBJ1-2; clone_size: few; cdr3_nt: TGCAGCGCCGACAGGGGGCATGGCTACACCTTC; cdr3_aa: CSADRGHGYTF
d_call: -; v_call: TRBV6-1; j_call: TRBJ2-2; clone_size: -; cdr3_nt: TGTGCCAGCAGTGATGGTATTTATCCCACTGGGCCCCGGGAGCTGTTTTTT; cdr3_aa: CASSDGIYPTGPRELFF
d_call: TRBD2; v_call: TRBV7-8; j_call: TRBJ2-7; clone_size: -; cdr3_nt: TGTGCCAGCAGTCCGTTCAGCGGGAGTAAGGGGGAGCAGTACTTC; cdr3_aa: CASSPFSGSKGEQYF
d_call: TRBD2; v_call: TRBV7-2; j_call: TRBJ2-1; clone_size: -; cdr3_nt: TGTGCCAGCAGGTGGACTAGCGGTAGCCACTCCTACAATGAGCAGTTCTTC; cdr3_aa: CASRWTSGSHSYNEQFF
d_call: -; v_call: TRBV15; j_call: TRBJ2-3; clone_size: -; cdr3_nt: TGTGCCACCAGCCTCGGGGCCGTTACCAATACGCAGTATTTT; cdr3_aa: CATSLGAVTNTQYF
d_call: -; v_call: TRBV7-9; j_call: TRBJ2-1; clone_size: few; cdr3_nt: TGTGCCAGCAGCTTAGTGCTGGGGTATGGAGCCTACAATGAGCAGTTCTTC; cdr3_aa: CASSLVLGYGAYNEQFF
d_call: TRBD2; v_call: TRBV7-6; j_call: TRBJ2-5; clone_size: -; cdr3_nt: TGTGCCAGCAGCTTGCCTCCTAGCGGGGGGTTCAAAGAGACCCAGTACTTC; cdr3_aa: CASSLPPSGGFKETQYF
d_call: TRBD1; v_call: TRBV6-2/TRBV6-3; j_call: TRBJ2-2; clone_size: few; cdr3_nt: TGTGCCAGCAGTTGGGACAGGGAGGACACCGGGGAGCTGTTTTTT; cdr3_aa: CASSWDREDTGELFF
d_call: -; v_call: TRBV5-6; j_call: TRBJ1-3; clone_size: -; cdr3_nt: TGTGCCAGCAGCCCGGGCCCAACGCTTGGAAACACCATATATTTT; cdr3_aa: CASSPGPTLGNTIYF
d_call: -; v_call: TRBV29-1; j_call: TRBJ2-7; clone_size: -; cdr3_nt: TGCAGCGTTGAACTTCCGGGGCGGAACTTCTACGAGCAGTACTTC; cdr3_aa: CSVELPGRNFYEQYF
d_call: -; v_call: TRBV5-1; j_call: TRBJ2-5; clone_size: -; cdr3_nt: TGCGCCAGCAGCTACATCGGACTCGCGTTGTACCAAGAGACCCAGTACTTC; cdr3_aa: CASSYIGLALYQETQYF
d_call: -; v_call: TRBV11-3; j_call: TRBJ2-4; clone_size: -; cdr3_nt: TGTGCCAGCAGCTTGCGGCGTCCGCGGAGGAACTACATTCAGTACTTC; cdr3_aa: CASSLRRPRRNYIQYF
d_call: -; v_call: TRBV18; j_call: TRBJ1-1; clone_size: -; cdr3_nt: TGTGCCAGCTCACCACCTCTAGGGGGGCAAGCTTTCTTT; cdr3_aa: CASSPPLGGQAFF
d_call: -; v_call: TRBV12-3/TRBV12-4; j_call: TRBJ1-4; clone_size: -; cdr3_nt: TGTGCCATCCTCCGCACAGAAGGGACGGATGAAAAACTGTTTTTT; cdr3_aa: CAILRTEGTDEKLFF
d_call: -; v_call: TRBV7-9; j_call: TRBJ2-7; clone_size: many; cdr3_nt: TGTGCCAGCACCCCCAACGCCTACGAGCAGTACTTC; cdr3_aa: CASTPNAYEQYF
d_call: -; v_call: TRBV7-3; j_call: TRBJ2-5; clone_size: -; cdr3_nt: TGTGCCAGCAGCTTAAGGGGAGACAGGTGGGAGACCCAGTACTTC; cdr3_aa: CASSLRGDRWETQYF
d_call: -; v_call: TRBV5-1; j_call: TRBJ2-5; clone_size: -; cdr3_nt: TGCGCCAGCAGCTTGGGACACGAAATTCGGGAGGAGACCCAGTACTTC; cdr3_aa: CASSLGHEIREETQYF
d_call: TRBD2; v_call: TRBV7-2; j_call: TRBJ2-7; clone_size: few; cdr3_nt: TGTGCCAGCAGCTCCCAATACCGGGACTACGCCTACGAGCAGTACTTC; cdr3_aa: CASSSQYRDYAYEQYF
d_call: -; v_call: TRBV9; j_call: TRBJ1-6; clone_size: -; cdr3_nt: TGTGCCAGCAGCGTAGGGCTTCCACCCCTCCACTTT; cdr3_aa: CASSVGLPPLHF
d_call: TRBD1; v_call: TRBV6-4; j_call: TRBJ2-3; clone_size: few; cdr3_nt: TGTGCCAGCAGTTACTCAGGGGGCACGGATACGCAGTATTTT; cdr3_aa: CASSYSGGTDTQYF
d_call: -; v_call: TRBV6-5; j_call: TRBJ2-7; clone_size: few; cdr3_nt: TGTGCCAGCAGTTATTCAGCACAGGGTACCTACGAGCAGTACTTC; cdr3_aa: CASSYSAQGTYEQYF
d_call: TRBD2; v_call: TRBV10-3; j_call: TRBJ2-1; clone_size: few; cdr3_nt: TGTGCCATCAGTGATTCATCCGGGAGACTAGCGGGAAACAATGAGCAGTTCTTC; cdr3_aa: CAISDSSGRLAGNNEQFF
d_call: -; v_call: TRBV11-2; j_call: TRBJ2-1; clone_size: few; cdr3_nt: TGTGCCAGCAGCGGCGGGGGCCTTTCCTACAATGAGCAGTTCTTC; cdr3_aa: CASSGGGLSYNEQFF
d_call: TRBD1; v_call: TRBV7-2; j_call: TRBJ2-5; clone_size: few; cdr3_nt: TGTGCCAGCAGCTTAGGACAGGGTCGGCAAGAGACCCAGTACTTC; cdr3_aa: CASSLGQGRQETQYF
d_call: -; v_call: TRBV7-2; j_call: TRBJ2-1; clone_size: -; cdr3_nt: TGTGCCAGCAGCTCACAGGACGGAAGCTCCTACAATGAGCAGTTCTTC; cdr3_aa: CASSSQDGSSYNEQFF
d_call: -; v_call: TRBV18; j_call: TRBJ2-5; clone_size: -; cdr3_nt: TGTGCCAGCTCACCACGACAATTAGAAGAGACCCAGTACTTC; cdr3_aa: CASSPRQLEETQYF
d_call: TRBD1; v_call: TRBV6-5; j_call: TRBJ2-7; clone_size: -; cdr3_nt: TGTGCCAGCCACTCCGGGACAGGGGTGCCCTACGAGCAGTACTTC; cdr3_aa: CASHSGTGVPYEQYF
d_call: TRBD2; v_call: TRBV6-2/TRBV6-3; j_call: TRBJ2-1; clone_size: -; cdr3_nt: TGTGCCAGCAGTTACCCCGGGGTAGCGGGAGTGCGGGAGCAGTTCTTC; cdr3_aa: CASSYPGVAGVREQFF
d_call: TRBD2; v_call: TRBV7-9; j_call: TRBJ2-3; clone_size: few; cdr3_nt: TGTGCCAGCAGCCCAAAAGGGGACTACGATACGCAGTATTTT; cdr3_aa: CASSPKGDYDTQYF
d_call: -; v_call: TRBV4-2; j_call: TRBJ2-1; clone_size: -; cdr3_nt: TGTGCCAGCAGCCAAGAGAGGACATTTAATGAGCAGTTCTTC; cdr3_aa: CASSQERTFNEQFF
d_call: -; v_call: TRBV19; j_call: TRBJ2-3; clone_size: -; cdr3_nt: TGTGCCAGTAGTTACCGGTTTGGCACAGATACGCCGTATTTT; cdr3_aa: CASSYRFGTDTPYF
d_call: -; v_call: TRBV7-3; j_call: TRBJ1-5; clone_size: -; cdr3_nt: TGTGCCAGCAGCTCAGGACGGTGTCAGCCCCAGCATTTT; cdr3_aa: CASSSGRCQPQHF
d_call: TRBD1; v_call: TRBV19; j_call: TRBJ1-5; clone_size: few; cdr3_nt: TGTGCCAGTAGGGCAGGGGGGAATCAGCCCCAGCATTTT; cdr3_aa: CASRAGGNQPQHF
d_call: TRBD2; v_call: TRBV7-8; j_call: TRBJ2-7; clone_size: -; cdr3_nt: TGTGCCAGCAGCCCACACTTTAGCGGGGCGCTCTCCTACGAGCAGTACTTC; cdr3_aa: CASSPHFSGALSYEQYF
d_call: -; v_call: TRBV27; j_call: TRBJ1-2; clone_size: -; cdr3_nt: TGTGCCAGCAGTTATGGATGGGGGGCAAGCGGCTACACCTTC; cdr3_aa: CASSYGWGASGYTF
d_call: TRBD1; v_call: TRBV24-1; j_call: TRBJ1-1; clone_size: -; cdr3_nt: TGTGCCACCAGTGATACAGGACAGGGGAACACTGAAGCTTTCTTT; cdr3_aa: CATSDTGQGNTEAFF
d_call: TRBD1; v_call: TRBV5-4; j_call: TRBJ1-1; clone_size: -; cdr3_nt: TGTGCCAGCAGCTGGGGACAGGGTGAAGCTTTCTTT; cdr3_aa: CASSWGQGEAFF
d_call: -; v_call: TRBV20-1; j_call: TRBJ1-2; clone_size: -; cdr3_nt: TGCAGTGCTCTCCAGGGTGGCTACACCTTC; cdr3_aa: CSALQGGYTF
d_call: -; v_call: TRBV12-3/TRBV12-4; j_call: TRBJ2-7; clone_size: few; cdr3_nt: TGTGCCAGCAGCTTGCCGGGCTTGAACTACGAGCAGTACTTC; cdr3_aa: CASSLPGLNYEQYF
d_call: -; v_call: TRBV12-3/TRBV12-4; j_call: TRBJ1-1; clone_size: many; cdr3_nt: TGTGCCAGCAGTTTAGGGGGGAGGGGCACTGAAGCTTTCTTT; cdr3_aa: CASSLGGRGTEAFF
d_call: -; v_call: TRBV30; j_call: TRBJ2-7; clone_size: -; cdr3_nt: TGTGCCTGGAGTTTAGGACAGTTCTACGAGCAGTACTTC; cdr3_aa: CAWSLGQFYEQYF